This T cell receptor (beta chain) was recorded in a study of PD-1 blockade in classical Hodgkin lymphoma. General observations from the study: Exclusion removed patients who began nivolumab under 1 year after ASCT. CD4+ but not CD8+ TCR diversity rose significantly by C4D1.

After autologous stem cell transplantation all patients relapsed, and prior brentuximab vedotin exposure differed between cohorts. This table comes from immunoSEQ multiplex PCR, and its TCRdb copy is limited to in-frame clones, with some not included. The sample shows approximately 100,000 clones, roughly 92% of them seen only once. The CDR3 consists of 16 residues. Per the germline V gene, CDR1 is SSHAT and CDR2 is FNYEAQ (reference sequence). Details on this clone: Its antigen is currently unknown. Compared with germline, one end of the junction differs, possibly owing to a read error.

The sequence was collected from a human donor with classical Hodgkin lymphoma. The V call is TRBV7-7, the J call TRBJ2-3, with 8 nucleotides matching TRBD1. This specimen was peripheral blood mononuclear cells (PBMCs), taken at baseline. CDR3 nucleotide sequence: TGTGCTAGCAGCCTGACCGGGACAGGCTACACAGATACGCAGTATTTT. This translates into CASSLTGTGYTDTQYF.